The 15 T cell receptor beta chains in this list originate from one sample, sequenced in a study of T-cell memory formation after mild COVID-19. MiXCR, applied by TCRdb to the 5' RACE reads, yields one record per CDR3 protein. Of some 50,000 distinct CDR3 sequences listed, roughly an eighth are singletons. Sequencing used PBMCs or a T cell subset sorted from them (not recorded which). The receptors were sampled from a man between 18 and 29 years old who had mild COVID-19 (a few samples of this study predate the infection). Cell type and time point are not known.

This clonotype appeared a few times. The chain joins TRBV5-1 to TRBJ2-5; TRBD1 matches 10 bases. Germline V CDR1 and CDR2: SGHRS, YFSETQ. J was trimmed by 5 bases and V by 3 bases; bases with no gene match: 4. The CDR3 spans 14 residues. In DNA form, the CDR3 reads TGCGCCAGCAGCTGGCGGACAGGGGGGGAGACCCAGTACTTC. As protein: CASSWRTGGETQYF.

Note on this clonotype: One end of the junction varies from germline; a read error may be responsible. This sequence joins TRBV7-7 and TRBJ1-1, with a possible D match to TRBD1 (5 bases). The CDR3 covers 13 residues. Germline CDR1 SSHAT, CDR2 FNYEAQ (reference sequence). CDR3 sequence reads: CASSRDSNTEAFF. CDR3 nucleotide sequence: TGTGCTAGCAGCCGAGACAGCAACACTGAAGCTTTCTTT.

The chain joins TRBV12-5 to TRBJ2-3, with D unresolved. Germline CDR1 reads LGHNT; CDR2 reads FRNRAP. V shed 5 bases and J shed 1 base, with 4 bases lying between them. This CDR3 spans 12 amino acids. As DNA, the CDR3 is TGTGCTAGTGGTAAACGCACAGATACGCAGTATTTT. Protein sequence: CASGKRTDTQYF. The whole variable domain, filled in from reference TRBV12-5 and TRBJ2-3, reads DARVTQTPRHKVTEMGQEVTMRCQPILGHNTVFWYRQTMMQGLELLAYFRNRAPLDDSGMPKDRFSAEMPDATLATLKIQPSEPRDSAVYFCASGKRTDTQYFGPGTRLTVL.

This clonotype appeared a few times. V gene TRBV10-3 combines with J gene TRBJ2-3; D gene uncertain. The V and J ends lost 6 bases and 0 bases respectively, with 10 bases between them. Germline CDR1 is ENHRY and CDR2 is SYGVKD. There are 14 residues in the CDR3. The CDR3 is CAISLTTSTDTQYF. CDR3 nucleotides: TGTGCCATCAGCCTGACAACTAGCACAGATACGCAGTATTTT.

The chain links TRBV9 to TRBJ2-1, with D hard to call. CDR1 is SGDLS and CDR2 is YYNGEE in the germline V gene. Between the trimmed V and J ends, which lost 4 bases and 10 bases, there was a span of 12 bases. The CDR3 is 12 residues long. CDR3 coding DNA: TGTGCCAGCAGCCCTTCCCCGGAGGAGCAGTTCTTC. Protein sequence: CASSPSPEEQFF.

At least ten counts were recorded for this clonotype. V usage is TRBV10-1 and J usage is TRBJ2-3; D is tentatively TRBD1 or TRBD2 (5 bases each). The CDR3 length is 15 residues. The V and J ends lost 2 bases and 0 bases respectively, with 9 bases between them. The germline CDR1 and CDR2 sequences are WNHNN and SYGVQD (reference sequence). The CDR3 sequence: CASSEGGASTDTQYF. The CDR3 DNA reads TGCGCCAGCAGTGAGGGGGGAGCTAGCACAGATACGCAGTATTTT.

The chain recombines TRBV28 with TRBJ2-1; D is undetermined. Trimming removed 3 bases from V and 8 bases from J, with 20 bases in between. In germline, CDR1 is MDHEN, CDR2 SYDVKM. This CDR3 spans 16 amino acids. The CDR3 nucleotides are TGTGCCAGCAGTTTCAGTGGATTCGTGGGTTTCGATGAGCAGTTCTTC. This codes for CASSFSGFVGFDEQFF.

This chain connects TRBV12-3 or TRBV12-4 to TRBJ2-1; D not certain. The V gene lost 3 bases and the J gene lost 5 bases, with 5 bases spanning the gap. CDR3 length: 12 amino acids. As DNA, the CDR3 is TGTGCCAGCAGTTTTGAGGACAATGAGCAGTTCTTC. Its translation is CASSFEDNEQFF.

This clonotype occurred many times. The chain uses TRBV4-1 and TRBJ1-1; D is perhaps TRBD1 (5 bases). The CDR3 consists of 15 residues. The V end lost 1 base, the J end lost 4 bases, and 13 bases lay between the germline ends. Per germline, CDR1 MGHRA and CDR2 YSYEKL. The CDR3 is CASSQGQWGSTEAFF. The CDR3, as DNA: TGCGCCAGCAGCCAAGGACAGTGGGGGAGCACTGAAGCTTTCTTT.

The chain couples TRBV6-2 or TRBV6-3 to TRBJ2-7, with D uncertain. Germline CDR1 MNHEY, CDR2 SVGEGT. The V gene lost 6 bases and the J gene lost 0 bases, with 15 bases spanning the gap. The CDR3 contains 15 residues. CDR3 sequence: CASSPSLDSSYEQYF. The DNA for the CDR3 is TGTGCCAGCAGCCCTAGTCTCGATAGCTCCTACGAGCAGTACTTC.

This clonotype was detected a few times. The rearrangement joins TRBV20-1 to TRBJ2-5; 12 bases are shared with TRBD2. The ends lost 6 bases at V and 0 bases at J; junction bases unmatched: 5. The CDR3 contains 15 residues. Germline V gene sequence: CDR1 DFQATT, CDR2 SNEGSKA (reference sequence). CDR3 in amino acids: CSARRLAGDQETQYF. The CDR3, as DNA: TGCAGTGCGCGAAGACTAGCGGGGGACCAAGAGACCCAGTACTTC.

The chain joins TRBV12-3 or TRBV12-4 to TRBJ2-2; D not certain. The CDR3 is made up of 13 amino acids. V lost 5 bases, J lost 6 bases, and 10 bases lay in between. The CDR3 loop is CASSKTGPGELFF. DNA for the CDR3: TGTGCCAGCAGTAAAACCGGCCCCGGGGAGCTGTTTTTT.

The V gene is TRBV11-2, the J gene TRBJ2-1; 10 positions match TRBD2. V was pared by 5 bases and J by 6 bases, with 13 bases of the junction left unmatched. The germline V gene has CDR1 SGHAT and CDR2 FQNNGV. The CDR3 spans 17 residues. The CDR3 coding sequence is TGTGCCAGCAGCCGCCATCCTCTAGCGGGGGTAGTCAATGAGCAGTTCTTC. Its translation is CASSRHPLAGVVNEQFF. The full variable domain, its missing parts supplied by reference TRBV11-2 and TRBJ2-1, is EAGVAQSPRYKIIEKRQSVAFWCNPISGHATLYWYQQILGQGPKLLIQFQNNGVVDDSQLPKDRFSAERLKGVDSTLKIQPAKLEDSAVYLCASSRHPLAGVVNEQFFGPGTRLTVL.

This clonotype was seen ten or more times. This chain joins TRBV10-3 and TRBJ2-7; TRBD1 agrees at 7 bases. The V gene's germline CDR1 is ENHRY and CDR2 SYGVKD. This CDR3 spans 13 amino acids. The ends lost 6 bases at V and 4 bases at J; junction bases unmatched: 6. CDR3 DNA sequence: TGTGCCATCAGCCGACAGGGCTTATACGAGCAGTACGTC. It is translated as CAISRQGLYEQYV.

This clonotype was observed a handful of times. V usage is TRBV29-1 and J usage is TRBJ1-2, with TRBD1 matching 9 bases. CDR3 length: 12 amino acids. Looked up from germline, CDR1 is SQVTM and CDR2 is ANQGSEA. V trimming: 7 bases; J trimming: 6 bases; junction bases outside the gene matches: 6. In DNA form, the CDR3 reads TGCAGCGCTGAGACAGGGGGGGATGGCTACACCTTC. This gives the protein CSAETGGDGYTF.